These 22 T cell receptor beta chains share one sample of origin, sequenced in a study of T cells after yellow fever vaccination. TCRdb redid the calling of the 5' RACE reads with MiXCR, one entry per CDR3 protein. The sample lists some 300,000 distinct CDR3 sequences, roughly 3.5% seen once, with around 22% in the top ten. The sample here was PBMCs, taken on the day of the yellow fever booster vaccination. Receptor source: a young man who received the YFV17D yellow fever vaccine.

In this sample, this clonotype turned up a few times. The chain is built from TRBV12-3 or TRBV12-4 and TRBJ1-1; 8 bases match TRBD1. There are 15 residues in the CDR3. Unmatched junction bases numbered 7, after V lost 7 bases and J lost 0 bases. The CDR3 loop reads CASKDRQGMNTEAFF. The CDR3 bases are TGTGCCAGCAAGGATCGACAGGGGATGAACACTGAAGCTTTCTTT.

This clonotype has only a few counts. J is TRBJ1-4 and V is TRBV5-1; D is perhaps TRBD1 (5 bases). Germline V lookup: CDR1 SGHRS, CDR2 YFSETQ. V was trimmed by 6 bases and J by 8 bases, leaving 17 bases between them. CDR3 length: 14 amino acids. The CDR3 nucleotides read TGCGCCAGCAAATTTGGGGGAAGCGCGGAAAAACTGTTTTTT. This codes for CASKFGGSAEKLFF.

This clonotype turned up a few times. The chain carries TRBV20-1 and TRBJ1-5; D is ambiguous. The CDR3 consists of 15 residues. Per the germline V gene, CDR1 is DFQATT and CDR2 is SNEGSKA (reference sequence). Trimming removed 0 bases at V and 6 bases at J, with 15 bases between. The CDR3 loop reads CSARDQGISVQPQHF. For the CDR3, the DNA is TGCAGTGCTAGAGATCAAGGGATCTCGGTTCAGCCCCAGCATTTT.

This clonotype was found many times. V is TRBV9 and J is TRBJ2-7; D is possibly TRBD1 (6 bases). Trimming shortened V by 4 bases and J by 2 bases, and 28 bases separated the two germline ends. Germline-derived CDR1 and CDR2 are SGDLS and YYNGEE. CDR3 length: 19 residues. The CDR3 reads CASSPRCGTPHTSTYEQYV. The DNA of the CDR3 is TGTGCCAGCAGCCCGAGGTGTGGGACACCACACACTTCTACCTACGAGCAGTACGTC.

This clonotype was counted ten times or more. The rearrangement links TRBV9 to TRBJ2-3; D not resolved. This CDR3 has 13 amino acids. In germline, CDR1 is SGDLS, CDR2 YYNGEE. V lost 2 bases to trimming and J lost 2 bases, with 6 bases between them. CDR3 bases: TGTGCCAGCAGCGTTGGGTTCACAGATACGCAGTATTTT. The encoded protein is CASSVGFTDTQYF. Complete variable domain (other parts from reference TRBV9 and TRBJ2-3): DSGVTQTPKHLITATGQRVTLRCSPRSGDLSVYWYQQSLDQGLQFLIQYYNGEERAKGNILERFSAQQFPDLHSELNLSSLELGDSALYFCASSVGFTDTQYFGPGTRLTVL.

Ten or more counts support this clonotype. Written as DNA, the CDR3 is TGCGCCAGCAGCCAAGGCCCAGTCGTATTCTCTGGGGCCAACGTCCTGACTTTC. Translation: CASSQGPVVFSGANVLTF. The chain carries TRBV4-3 and TRBJ2-6, with unresolved D. V gave up 1 base and J gave up 0 bases, with 13 bases separating them. Germline loops: CDR1 LGHNA, CDR2 YSLEER. The CDR3 consists of 18 residues.

In its sample, this clonotype was seen a few times. The rearrangement joins TRBV13 to TRBJ2-3; no firm D call. The CDR3 is 13 residues long. Per the germline V gene, CDR1 is PRHDT and CDR2 is FYEKMQ (reference sequence). V lost 2 bases and J 6 bases, leaving 9 bases between the germline ends. The CDR3 reads CASSLSVRDTQYF. The DNA for the CDR3 is TGTGCCAGCAGCTTATCTGTAAGGGATACGCAGTATTTT.

This clonotype was seen at least ten times. V is TRBV20-1 and J is TRBJ2-3; TRBD2 matches 12 bases. The CDR3 loop spans 14 amino acids. CDR1 is DFQATT and CDR2 is SNEGSKA in the germline V gene (reference sequence). V trimming: 5 bases; J trimming: 4 bases; junction bases outside the gene matches: 4. CDR3 coding DNA: TGCAGTGCTCCTAGCGGGGGGGCCTCAGATACGCAGTATTTT. Translated, it gives CSAPSGGASDTQYF.

This clonotype has only a few counts. This chain uses TRBV6-2 or TRBV6-3 with TRBJ2-2, with TRBD2 matching 8 bases. The CDR3 covers 15 residues. In germline, CDR1 is MNHEY, CDR2 SVGEGT. With 4 bases clipped from V and 4 bases from J, the junction kept 5 bases outside the gene matches. This CDR3 reads CASSSGGRITGELFF. In DNA form, the CDR3 reads TGTGCCAGCAGTTCGGGGGGGCGAATCACCGGGGAGCTGTTTTTT.

This clonotype was picked up many times. The V and J genes are TRBV6-1 and TRBJ1-5, with D perhaps matching TRBD1 (6 bases). CDR1 and CDR2 (germline): MNHNS, SASEGT. CDR3 size: 15 residues. Trimming shortened V by 5 bases and J by 6 bases, and 17 bases separated the two germline ends. The CDR3 DNA sequence: TGTGCCAGCAGTCCCGGACAACAGGGTTCTCAGCCCCAGCATTTT. The encoded protein is CASSPGQQGSQPQHF.

The chain joins TRBV19 to TRBJ1-5, with TRBD1 matching over 10 bases. Unmatched junction bases numbered 8, after V lost 9 bases and J lost 6 bases. CDR3 length: 14 amino acids. Germline-derived CDR1 and CDR2 are LNHDA and SQIVND (reference sequence). CDR3 nucleotides: TGTGCCAGCCGATGGGACAGGGGCGGTCAGCCCCAGCATTTT. Its protein product is CASRWDRGGQPQHF.

The V and J genes are TRBV7-2 and TRBJ2-5; D may be TRBD1 (5 bases). The V end lost 4 bases, the J end lost 5 bases, and 11 bases lay between the germline ends. CDR1 SGHTA and CDR2 FQGNSA come from the germline V gene. CDR3 length: 13 residues. The CDR3 nucleotides are TGTGCCAGCAGCTCAGGGATGAGGGAGACCCAGTACTTC. Its protein is CASSSGMRETQYF.

This clonotype was recorded many times. V gene TRBV5-4 combines with J gene TRBJ2-5; D ambiguous. V gave up 0 bases and J gave up 7 bases, with 10 bases separating them. This CDR3 contains 13 residues. Germline CDR1 reads SGHNT; CDR2 reads YYREEE (reference sequence). CDR3 sequence reads: CASSLGTWGTQYF. CDR3 bases: TGTGCCAGCAGCTTGGGGACGTGGGGGACCCAGTACTTC.

This clonotype came up many times. The genes are TRBV5-1 and TRBJ1-3; D is ambiguous. CDR1 is SGHRS, CDR2 YFSETQ, per germline. The CDR3 has 15 amino acids. With 2 bases removed from V and 6 bases from J, the gap between germline ends came to 15 bases. CDR3 DNA sequence: TGCGCCAGCAGCTTATTCGGGGTCGCGGAAAACACCATATATTTT. Protein sequence: CASSLFGVAENTIYF.

The chain uses TRBV18 and TRBJ1-2, with D possibly matching TRBD1 (5 bases). The CDR3 loop spans 15 amino acids. The germline V gene has CDR1 KGHSH and CDR2 LQKENI. Trimming stripped 3 bases from V and 0 bases from J, with 11 bases between. CDR3 residues: CASSPMQGANYGYTF. CDR3 sequence (DNA): TGTGCCAGCTCACCGATGCAGGGAGCTAACTATGGCTACACCTTC.

A few counts support this clonotype. The CDR3 region is CASSFGTSGGSDTQYF. The CDR3, as DNA: TGTGCCAGCAGCTTTGGGACTAGCGGGGGCTCAGATACGCAGTATTTT. This rearrangement joins TRBV7-2 to TRBJ2-3; 14 bases line up with TRBD2. Germline V lookup: CDR1 SGHTA, CDR2 FQGNSA. This CDR3 has 16 residues. Trimming cost V 3 bases and J 4 bases; bases outside gene matches: 3. Full variable domain (missing parts from reference TRBV7-2 and TRBJ2-3): GAGVSQSPSNKVTEKGKDVELRCDPISGHTALYWYRQSLGQGLEFLIYFQGNSAPDKSGLPSDRFSAERTGGSVSTLTIQRTQQEDSAVYLCASSFGTSGGSDTQYFGPGTRLTVL.

This clonotype occurred many times. Here the CDR3 reads CASSWNAGTQTTDTQYF. The CDR3 DNA reads as TGTGCCAGCAGCTGGAACGCCGGGACCCAGACCACAGATACGCAGTATTTT. This rearrangement joins TRBV7-9 to TRBJ2-3; D assignment may be TRBD1 or TRBD2 (5 bases each). CDR3 length equals 17 residues. Trimming took 4 bases from V and 2 from J, leaving 19 bases between them. Germline lookup yields CDR1 SEHNR and CDR2 FQNEAQ (reference sequence).

This clonotype was counted many times. The chain uses TRBV7-2 and TRBJ2-2, with TRBD1 as a possible D gene (5 bases). The germline CDR1 and CDR2 sequences are SGHTA and FQGNSA. This CDR3 contains 16 residues. Trimming took off 0 bases at V and 6 bases at J, with 14 bases between the two ends. CDR3 sequence: CASSLATAWGAGELFF. Here the CDR3 DNA reads TGTGCCAGCAGCTTAGCCACAGCCTGGGGCGCCGGGGAGCTGTTTTTT. Based on the CDR3 plus reference TRBV7-2 and TRBJ2-2, the full variable domain is GAGVSQSPSNKVTEKGKDVELRCDPISGHTALYWYRQSLGQGLEFLIYFQGNSAPDKSGLPSDRFSAERTGGSVSTLTIQRTQQEDSAVYLCASSLATAWGAGELFFGEGSRLTVL.

Ten or more counts support this clonotype. The rearrangement uses TRBV9 and TRBJ2-1; no clear D gene. CDR3 size: 12 residues. The germline CDR1 and CDR2 sequences are SGDLS and YYNGEE. V was shortened by 4 bases and J by 9 bases, with 11 bases between the two germline ends. The CDR3 here is CASSPKWAEQFF. For the CDR3, the DNA is TGTGCCAGCAGCCCCAAGTGGGCTGAGCAGTTCTTC.

This clonotype was seen repeatedly, ten times or more. The chain links TRBV7-6 to TRBJ2-7, with TRBD1 identical over 10 bases. The CDR3 is 19 residues long. The V and J ends lost 2 bases and 7 bases, in that order; junction bases with no gene match: 20. CDR1 and CDR2 (germline): SGHVS, FNYEAQ. The CDR3 here is CASSLTGGSDGTGVNEQYV. CDR3 nucleotides: TGTGCCAGCAGCTTAACGGGGGGGAGCGACGGGACAGGGGTAAATGAGCAGTACGTC.

This clonotype was seen ten or more times. The chain couples TRBV6-5 to TRBJ1-2; D is uncertain. Germline V gene sequence: CDR1 MNHEY, CDR2 SVGAGI. The V end was cut by 2 bases, the J end by 8 bases, with 15 bases between. The CDR3 has 14 amino acids. The CDR3: CASSYGILTGGYTF. CDR3 nucleotides: TGTGCCAGCAGTTACGGCATACTAACGGGAGGCTACACCTTC.

This clonotype showed up many times. The V call is TRBV5-5, the J call TRBJ2-3, with D possibly TRBD2 on 6 matching bases. This CDR3 has 14 amino acids. Trimming took off 4 bases at V and 4 bases at J, with 13 bases between the two ends. The germline V gene has CDR1 SGHKS and CDR2 YYEKEE (reference sequence). CDR3: CASSLEWGADTQYF. CDR3 nucleotide sequence: TGTGCCAGCAGCCTAGAGTGGGGGGCAGATACGCAGTATTTT.